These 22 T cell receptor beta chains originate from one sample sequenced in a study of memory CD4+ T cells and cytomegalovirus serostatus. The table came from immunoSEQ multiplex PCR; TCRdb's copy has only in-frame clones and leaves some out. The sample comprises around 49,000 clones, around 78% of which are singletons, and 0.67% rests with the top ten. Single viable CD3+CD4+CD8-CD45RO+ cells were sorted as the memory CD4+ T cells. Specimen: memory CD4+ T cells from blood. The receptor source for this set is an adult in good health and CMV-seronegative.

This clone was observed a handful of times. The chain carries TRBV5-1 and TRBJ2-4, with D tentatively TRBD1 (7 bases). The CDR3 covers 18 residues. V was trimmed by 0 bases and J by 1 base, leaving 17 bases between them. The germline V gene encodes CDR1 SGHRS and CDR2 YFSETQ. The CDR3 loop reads CASSLAERPGGAKNIQYF. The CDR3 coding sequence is TGCGCCAGCAGCTTGGCCGAGAGGCCAGGGGGGGCCAAAAACATTCAGTACTTC.

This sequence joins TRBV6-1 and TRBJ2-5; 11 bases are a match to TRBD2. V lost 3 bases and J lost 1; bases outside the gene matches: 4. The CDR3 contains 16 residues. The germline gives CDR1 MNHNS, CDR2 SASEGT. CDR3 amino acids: CASSDGLAGFQETQYF. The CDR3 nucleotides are TGTGCCAGCAGTGATGGACTAGCGGGTTTCCAAGAGACCCAGTACTTC.

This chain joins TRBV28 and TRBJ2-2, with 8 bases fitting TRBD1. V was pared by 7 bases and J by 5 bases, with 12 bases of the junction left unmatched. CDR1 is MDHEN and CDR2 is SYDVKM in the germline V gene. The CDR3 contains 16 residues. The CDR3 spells CASTTIQGAGTGELFF. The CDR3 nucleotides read TGTGCCAGCACCACCATCCAGGGGGCAGGGACCGGGGAGCTGTTTTTT.

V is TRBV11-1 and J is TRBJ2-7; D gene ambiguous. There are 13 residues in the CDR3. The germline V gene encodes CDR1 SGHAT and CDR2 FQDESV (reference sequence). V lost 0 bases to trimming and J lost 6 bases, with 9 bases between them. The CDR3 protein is CASSLAPPSEQYF. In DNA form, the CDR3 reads TGTGCCAGCAGCTTAGCCCCCCCTTCCGAGCAGTACTTC.

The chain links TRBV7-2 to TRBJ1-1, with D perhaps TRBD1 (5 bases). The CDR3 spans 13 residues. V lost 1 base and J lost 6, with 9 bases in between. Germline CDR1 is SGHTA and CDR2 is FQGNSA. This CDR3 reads CASSLVRGAEAFF. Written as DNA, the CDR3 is TGTGCCAGCAGCTTAGTCAGAGGGGCTGAAGCTTTCTTT.

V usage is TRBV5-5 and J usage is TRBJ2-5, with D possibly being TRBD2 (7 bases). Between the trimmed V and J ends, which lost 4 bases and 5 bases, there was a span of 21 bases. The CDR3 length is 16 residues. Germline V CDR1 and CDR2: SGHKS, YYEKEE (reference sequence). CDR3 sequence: CASSPRGRTTGETQYF. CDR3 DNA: TGTGCCAGCAGCCCGCGGGGGCGAACAACGGGGGAGACCCAGTACTTC.

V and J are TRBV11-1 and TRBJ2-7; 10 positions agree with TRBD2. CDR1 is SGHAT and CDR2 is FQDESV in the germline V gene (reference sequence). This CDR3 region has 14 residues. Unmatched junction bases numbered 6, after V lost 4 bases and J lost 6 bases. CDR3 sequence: CASSSSSGRAEQYF. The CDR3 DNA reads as TGTGCCAGCAGCTCATCTAGCGGGAGAGCCGAGCAGTACTTC. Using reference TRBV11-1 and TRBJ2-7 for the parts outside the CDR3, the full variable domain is EAEVAQSPRYKITEKSQAVAFWCDPISGHATLYWYRQILGQGPELLVQFQDESVVDDSQLPKDRFSAERLKGVDSTLKIQPAELGDSAMYLCASSSSSGRAEQYFGPGTRLTVT.

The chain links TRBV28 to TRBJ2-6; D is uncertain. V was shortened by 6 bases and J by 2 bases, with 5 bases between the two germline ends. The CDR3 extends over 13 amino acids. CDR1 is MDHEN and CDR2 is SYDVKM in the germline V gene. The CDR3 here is CASRTPGANVLTF. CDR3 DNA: TGTGCCAGCAGGACCCCTGGGGCCAACGTCCTGACTTTC.

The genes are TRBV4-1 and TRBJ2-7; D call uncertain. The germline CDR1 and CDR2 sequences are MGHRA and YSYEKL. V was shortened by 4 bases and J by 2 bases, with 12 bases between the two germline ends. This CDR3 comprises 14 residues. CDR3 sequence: CASSPSGSPYEQYF. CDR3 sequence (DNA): TGCGCCAGCAGCCCCTCGGGCAGTCCCTACGAGCAGTACTTC.

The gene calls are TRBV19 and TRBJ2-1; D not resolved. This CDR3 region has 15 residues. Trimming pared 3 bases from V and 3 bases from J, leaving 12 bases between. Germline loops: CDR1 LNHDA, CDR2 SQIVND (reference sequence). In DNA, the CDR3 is TGTGCCAGTAGTATGGGCGGCTTAGGCTACAATGAGCAGTTCTTC. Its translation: CASSMGGLGYNEQFF.

The CDR3, as DNA: TGTGCCAGCAGCCTCGCTAGCGGCCCCTCCTACGAGCAGTACTTC. Residues: CASSLASGPSYEQYF. The J gene is TRBJ2-7, the V gene TRBV7-9, with 7 bases matching TRBD2. V shed 5 bases and J 0 bases; nucleotides not matched to a gene: 7. The CDR3 consists of 15 residues. Germline CDR1 and CDR2: SEHNR and FQNEAQ (reference sequence). The entire variable domain, with the rest obtained from reference TRBV7-9 and TRBJ2-7, is as follows: DTGVSQNPRHKITKRGQNVTFRCDPISEHNRLYWYRQTLGQGPEFLTYFQNEAQLEKSRLLSDRFSAERPKGSFSTLEIQRTEQGDSAMYLCASSLASGPSYEQYFGPGTRLTVT.

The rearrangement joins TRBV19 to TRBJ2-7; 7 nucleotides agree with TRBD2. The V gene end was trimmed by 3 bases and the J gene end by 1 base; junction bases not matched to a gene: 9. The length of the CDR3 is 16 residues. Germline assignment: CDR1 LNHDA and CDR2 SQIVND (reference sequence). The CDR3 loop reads CASSIRASGSSYEQYF. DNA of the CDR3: TGTGCCAGTAGTATCCGGGCTAGCGGATCGTCCTACGAGCAGTACTTC.

This CDR3 reads CASSPQGMVAKNIQYF. CDR3 DNA sequence: TGTGCCAGCTCACCACAGGGAATGGTGGCCAAAAACATTCAGTACTTC. The rearrangement uses TRBV18 and TRBJ2-4; D ambiguous. V lost 1 base and J lost 1, with 11 bases in between. The CDR3 runs to 16 residues. Looked up from germline, CDR1 is KGHSH and CDR2 is LQKENI.

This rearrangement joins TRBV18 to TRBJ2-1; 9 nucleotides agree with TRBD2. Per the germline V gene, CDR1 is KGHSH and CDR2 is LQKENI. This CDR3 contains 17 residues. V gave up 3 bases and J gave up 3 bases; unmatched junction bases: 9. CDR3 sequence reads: CASSPTDSGSFYNEQFF. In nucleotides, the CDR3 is TGTGCCAGCTCACCCACAGATAGCGGGAGTTTCTACAATGAGCAGTTCTTC. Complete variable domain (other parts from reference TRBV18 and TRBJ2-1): NAGVMQNPRHLVRRRGQEARLRCSPMKGHSHVYWYRQLPEEGLKFMVYLQKENIIDESGMPKERFSAEFPKEGPSILRIQQVVRGDSAAYFCASSPTDSGSFYNEQFFGPGTRLTVL.

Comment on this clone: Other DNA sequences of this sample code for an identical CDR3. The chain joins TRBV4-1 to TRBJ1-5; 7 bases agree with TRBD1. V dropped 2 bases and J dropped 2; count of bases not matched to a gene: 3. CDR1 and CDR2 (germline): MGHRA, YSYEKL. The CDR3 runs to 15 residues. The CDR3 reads CASSQTDRGNQPQHF. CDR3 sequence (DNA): TGCGCCAGCAGCCAAACAGACAGGGGCAATCAGCCCCAGCATTTT.

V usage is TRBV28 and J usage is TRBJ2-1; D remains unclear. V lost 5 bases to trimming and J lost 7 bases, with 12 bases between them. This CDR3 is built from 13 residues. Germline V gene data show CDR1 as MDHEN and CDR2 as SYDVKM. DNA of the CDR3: TGTGCCAGCAGTCCCACCCCGTGGAATGAGCAGTTCTTC. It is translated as CASSPTPWNEQFF.

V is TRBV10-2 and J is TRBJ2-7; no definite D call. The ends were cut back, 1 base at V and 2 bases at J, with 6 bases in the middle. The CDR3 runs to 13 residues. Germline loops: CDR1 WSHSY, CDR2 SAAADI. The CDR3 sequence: CASSEFTTYEQYF. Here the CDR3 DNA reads TGCGCCAGCAGTGAGTTCACCACCTACGAGCAGTACTTC.

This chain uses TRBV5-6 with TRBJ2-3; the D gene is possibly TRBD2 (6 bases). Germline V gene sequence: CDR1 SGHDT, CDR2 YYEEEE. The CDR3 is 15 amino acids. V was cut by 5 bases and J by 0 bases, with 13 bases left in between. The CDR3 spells CASSYSAGSTDTQYF. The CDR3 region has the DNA TGTGCCAGCAGTTATTCAGCGGGTAGCACAGATACGCAGTATTTT.

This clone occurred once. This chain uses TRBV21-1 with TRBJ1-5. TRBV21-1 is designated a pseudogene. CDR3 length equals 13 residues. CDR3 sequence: CASSRLINQPQHF. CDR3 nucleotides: TGTGCCAGCAGCAGACTGATCAATCAGCCCCAGCATTTT.

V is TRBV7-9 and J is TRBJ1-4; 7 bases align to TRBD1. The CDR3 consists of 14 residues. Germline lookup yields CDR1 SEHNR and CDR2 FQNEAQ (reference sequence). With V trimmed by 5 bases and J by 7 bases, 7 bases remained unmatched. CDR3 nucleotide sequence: TGTGCCAGCAGCCATAGGGGGCTCGGTGAAAAACTGTTTTTT. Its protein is CASSHRGLGEKLFF. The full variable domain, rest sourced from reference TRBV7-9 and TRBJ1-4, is DTGVSQNPRHKITKRGQNVTFRCDPISEHNRLYWYRQTLGQGPEFLTYFQNEAQLEKSRLLSDRFSAERPKGSFSTLEIQRTEQGDSAMYLCASSHRGLGEKLFFGSGTQLSVL.

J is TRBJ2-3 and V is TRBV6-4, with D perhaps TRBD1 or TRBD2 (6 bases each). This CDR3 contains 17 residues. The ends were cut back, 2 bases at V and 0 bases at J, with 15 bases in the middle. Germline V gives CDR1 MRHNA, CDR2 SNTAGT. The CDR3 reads CASSDRGAITSTDTQYF. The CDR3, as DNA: TGTGCCAGCAGTGACAGGGGGGCTATCACTAGCACAGATACGCAGTATTTT.

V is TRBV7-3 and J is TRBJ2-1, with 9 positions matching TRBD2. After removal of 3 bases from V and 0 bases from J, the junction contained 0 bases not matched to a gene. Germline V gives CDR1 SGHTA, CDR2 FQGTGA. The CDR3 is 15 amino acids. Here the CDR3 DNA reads TGTGCCAGCAGCTTTAGCGGGAGCTCCTACAATGAGCAGTTCTTC. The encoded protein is CASSFSGSSYNEQFF. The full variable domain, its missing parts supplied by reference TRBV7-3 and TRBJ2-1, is GAGVSQTPSNKVTEKGKYVELRCDPISGHTALYWYRQSLGQGPEFLIYFQGTGAADDSGLPNDRFFAVRPEGSVSTLKIQRTERGDSAVYLCASSFSGSSYNEQFFGPGTRLTVL.